This passage covers 3 T cell receptor beta chains from one sample sequenced in a study of blood T cell repertoires in COVID-19. TCRdb's table, derived via immunoSEQ multiplex PCR, lists solely in-frame clones and lacks some. The repertoire holds some 210,000 clones, around 90% seen once, with about 0.8% in the top ten. The specimen was peripheral blood. These receptors came from a man between 60 and 70 years old with COVID-19, enrolled during active disease.

The genes are TRBV9 and TRBJ2-1, with 7 positions matching TRBD2. V dropped 0 bases and J dropped 1; count of bases not matched to a gene: 4. CDR1 is SGDLS, CDR2 YYNGEE, per germline. The CDR3 spans 16 residues. CDR3 sequence (DNA): TGTGCCAGCAGCGTAGTAGTGGGGGGGTCCTACAATGAGCAGTTCTTC. Amino acid sequence: CASSVVVGGSYNEQFF.

This clone was counted only a few times. The chain joins TRBV27 to TRBJ2-7; 9 bases fit TRBD2. V was pared by 6 bases and J by 7 bases, with 7 bases of the junction left unmatched. The V gene's germline CDR1 is MNHEY and CDR2 SMNVEV (reference sequence). The CDR3 consists of 13 residues. This chain's CDR3 is CASSLAGADEQYF. Written as DNA, the CDR3 is TGTGCCAGCAGCTTAGCGGGAGCGGATGAGCAGTACTTC.

This rearrangement joins TRBV7-3 to TRBJ2-7, with D possibly TRBD2 on 6 matching bases. Looked up from germline, CDR1 is SGHTA and CDR2 is FQGTGA. This CDR3 is 14 amino acids long. Here the CDR3 reads CAIFGAGSSYEQYF. The CDR3 DNA sequence: TGTGCGATCTTCGGTGCGGGGTCTTCCTACGAGCAGTACTTC.